This T cell receptor (beta chain) was identified in a study of CD8 T cells in Susac syndrome (dated by TCRdb to the late 2010s). For the wider study: The study used repertoire sequencing to test whether antigen drove CD8+ T cell activation and differentiation in Susac syndrome.

Regarding this clonotype: It has no known antigen specificity. No clone much larger than this one lies a single base away; base qualities are absent.

Study-wide conclusions, independent of this receptor: The study acknowledged that relatively few individuals were included in the TCR sequencing and HLA analysis.

RNA was extracted with the RNeasy kit and roughly 0.5 to 1 ug was reverse transcribed using random hexamers. The immunoSEQ multiplex PCR assay, which covers 54 Vbeta and 13 Jbeta segments, was used to amplify TCR beta CDR3 regions. To correct PCR amplification bias, a synthetic template baseline was used for both primer optimization and computational correction. As for the original processing: Only productive sequences were kept, with reads annotated to V, D and J genes according to IMGT and analyzed in immunoSEQ Analyzer. Clonality was computed as one minus Shannon entropy normalized by log2 of the number of productive unique sequences. For each patient and control, public and private clones were evaluated among the 100 most prevalent clones. Clones were defined as Susac-specific when absent from the healthy and MS cohorts, from approximately 1,100 published viral clones and from other ImmuneACCESS disease sequences. The public reads were quality trimmed at Q25 with fastp and then assembled into clones with MiXCR by TCRdb, keeping productive beta chains. Rows with a matching CDR3 protein are joined into one entry that keeps the most common DNA and genes. None of the V and J calls come from the authors' own analysis; TCRdb made them. This sample lists some 180,000 distinct CDR3 sequences; about 95% were detected once. Less than 0.12% of the sample goes to the ten largest clones.

V trim: 5 bases; J trim: 2 bases; unmatched bases: 6. For CDR1 and CDR2, the germline V gene lists MNHEY and SVGEGT. From its cysteine to its phenylalanine, the CDR3 spans 15 amino acids. Only the CDR3 part of the read is kept: 45 bases, read in frame from the first base. Peripheral blood CD8+ and CD4+ T cells from healthy donors, Susac syndrome patients and multiple sclerosis patients were profiled by high-throughput TCR beta sequencing. Healthy donors were included as age- and sex-matched controls. Bulk CD8+ and CD4+ T cells were purified by magnetic negative isolation, whereas CD8+ TEMRA cells were enriched by FACS. Blood was drawn into EDTA tubes, processed within 24 hours, and PBMCs were isolated by density gradient centrifugation. PBMCs intended for TCR sequencing were frozen in liquid nitrogen and were later thawed in a 37 degrees C water bath. Purity of sorted or isolated CD4+, CD8+ and CD8+ TEMRA cells was at least 90%.

The rearrangement combines TRBV6-2 or TRBV6-3 with TRBJ1-5; TRBD1 agrees with 7 junctional bases. The receptor comes from a human donor in good health. Sequencing was carried out using CD4+ T cells from PBMCs. The CDR3 sequence is CASSRQGMGNQPQHF. The nucleotide sequence is given as TGTGCCAGCAGTAGACAGGGCATGGGCAATCAGCCCCAGCATTTT.